This T cell receptor beta chain was sequenced during a study of tumor and adjacent non-tumor tissue in lung cancer. The study, taken as a whole, reports: Compared with tumor, normal lung showed significantly lower TCR diversity. Tumor repertoires had a smaller top 100 clone share than normal lung.

With 5 bases clipped from V and 6 bases from J, the junction kept 6 bases outside the gene matches. CDR1 and CDR2 (germline): SGHAT, FQNNGV. The CDR3 runs 14 residues. TCRbeta libraries were built with three rounds of nested PCR, modified from ARM-PCR. TCRdb recomputed calls from the multiplex PCR reads with MiXCR, one row per CDR3 protein. Among fewer than 100,000 distinct CDR3 sequences, more than 75% were seen once, and the ten largest hold 21%. By its share, this clonotype is medium-sized. Its antigen is not known. The template was RNA from unsorted bulk tissue. The normal lung tissue was taken more than 3 cm from the tumor edge.

The sequencing sample was made of distant non-tumor lung tissue. This sequence originates from a woman between 45 and 65 years old with non-small cell lung cancer. The J gene is TRBJ2-7, the V gene TRBV11-2; 11 bases line up with TRBD1. The CDR3 region is CASSLVGQGVEQYF. DNA for the CDR3: TGTGCCAGCAGCCTTGTGGGACAGGGGGTCGAGCAGTACTTC.